The present TCR beta chain was sequenced within a study of control samples from healthy donors and cancer patients. This CDR3 is built from 11 residues. Germline V lookup: CDR1 SQVTM, CDR2 ANQGSEA. V lost 4 bases and J 6 bases, leaving 9 bases between the germline ends. This clone showed up just a few times. Sequencing was performed with immunoSEQ multiplex PCR; in TCRdb, only in-frame clones are kept and a portion is missing. This sample has roughly 130,000 clones; over 75% occur once, and the top ten carry less than 2.5%. Sequences were obtained from blood. The chain uses TRBV29-1 and TRBJ1-1; D remains unclear. The TCR originated in a man aged 18-30 years in good health. CDR3 loop: CSVVFGPEAFF. The CDR3 DNA is TGCAGCGTTGTTTTTGGTCCTGAAGCTTTCTTT. Looking up the rest from reference TRBV29-1 and TRBJ1-1 gives the full variable domain: SAVISQKPSRDICQRGTSLTIQCQVDSQVTMMFWYRQQPGQSLTLIATANQGSEATYESGFVIDKFPISRPNLTFSTLTVSNMSPEDSSIYLCSVVFGPEAFFGQGTRLTVV.